Listed here are 24 T cell receptor beta chains from one sample, sequenced in a study of cytomegalovirus exposure and HLA in healthy donors. The PCR employed 60 Vbeta primers together with 13 Jbeta primers. TCRdb's copy holds only in-frame clones and misses some; the assay was immunoSEQ multiplex PCR. The sample holds 200,000 to 250,000 clones. Sequenced: PBMCs. All receptors come from a woman in her 30s in good health and CMV-seropositive.

This chain uses TRBV28 with TRBJ2-7; a possible D gene is TRBD1 (5 bases). The germline CDR1 and CDR2 sequences are MDHEN and SYDVKM. This CDR3 has 11 residues. The ends were cut back, 4 bases at V and 7 bases at J, with 8 bases in the middle. Written as DNA, the CDR3 is TGTGCCAGCAGTTATGGGGCGGAGCAGTACTTC. This gives the protein CASSYGAEQYF.

The rearrangement uses TRBV29-1 and TRBJ2-7; 14 nucleotides align to TRBD2. V lost 3 bases to trimming and J lost 4 bases; unmatched junction nucleotides: 26. The CDR3 is 22 residues long. CDR1 SQVTM and CDR2 ANQGSEA come from the germline V gene. This CDR3 is CSVERNSEAGTSGRVARYEQYF. DNA for the CDR3: TGCAGCGTTGAGAGAAACTCAGAAGCCGGGACTAGCGGGAGAGTAGCAAGATACGAGCAGTACTTC.

The chain couples TRBV4-1 to TRBJ2-5, with D tentatively TRBD1 (7 bases). Trimming removed 1 base at V and 7 bases at J, with 28 bases between. CDR3 length: 19 residues. CDR1 and CDR2 (germline): MGHRA, YSYEKL. The CDR3 region is CASSQAPRRLQGGTWTQYF. CDR3 bases: TGCGCCAGCAGCCAAGCTCCCAGAAGGCTCCAGGGGGGTACGTGGACCCAGTACTTC.

The J gene is TRBJ1-1, the V gene TRBV18; 8 positions agree with TRBD1. Trimming at V came to 5 bases and at J to 4 bases, leaving 3 bases not matched to a gene. Germline assignment: CDR1 KGHSH and CDR2 LQKENI. The CDR3 is 13 amino acids. The chain's CDR3 is CASSGGQGTEAFF. In DNA form, the CDR3 reads TGTGCCAGCTCAGGCGGACAGGGCACTGAAGCTTTCTTT.

This chain uses TRBV7-6 with TRBJ2-5; the match to TRBD2 covers 12 bases. V was clipped by 5 bases and J by 2 bases; unmatched bases: 9. Germline CDR1 is SGHVS and CDR2 is FNYEAQ. The CDR3 is 17 amino acids. Here the CDR3 DNA reads TGTGCCAGCAGCCCACGACTAGCGGGAGAGTGGCAAGAGACCCAGTACTTC. Translation: CASSPRLAGEWQETQYF.

V usage is TRBV18 and J usage is TRBJ2-1; D uncertain. The CDR3 sequence is 15 residues long. Germline V gene lookup returns CDR1 KGHSH and CDR2 LQKENI. V lost 2 bases and J lost 4, with 12 bases in between. This CDR3 reads CASSPTTSRYNEQFF. The CDR3, as DNA: TGTGCCAGCTCACCAACCACCTCCAGGTACAATGAGCAGTTCTTC. Full variable domain (rest looked up from reference TRBV18 and TRBJ2-1): NAGVMQNPRHLVRRRGQEARLRCSPMKGHSHVYWYRQLPEEGLKFMVYLQKENIIDESGMPKERFSAEFPKEGPSILRIQQVVRGDSAAYFCASSPTTSRYNEQFFGPGTRLTVL.

The chain carries TRBV2 and TRBJ1-5, with 8 positions matching TRBD1. V lost 7 bases and J lost 7; bases outside the gene matches: 6. Germline V gene sequence: CDR1 SNHLY, CDR2 FYNNEI. This CDR3 region has 13 residues. DNA for the CDR3: TGTGCCAGCACCAGGACAGGGACCCAGCCCCAGCATTTT. It translates to CASTRTGTQPQHF.

This CDR3 is CASSQEVSVLATEAFF. The DNA of the CDR3 is TGTGCCAGCAGCCAAGAAGTTTCCGTGCTAGCCACTGAAGCTTTCTTT. This sequence joins TRBV14 and TRBJ1-1; D unclear. Deletions cut 0 bases from V and 4 bases from J, with 15 bases between. From germline, CDR1 is SGHDN and CDR2 FVKESK. This CDR3 region has 16 residues.

Remarks on this clone: Within the sample, other DNA sequences also encode this same CDR3. The rearrangement joins TRBV12-5 to TRBJ1-4, with 7 bases identical to TRBD1. J lost 4 bases, V lost 1 base, and 9 bases had no gene match. The germline gives CDR1 LGHNT, CDR2 FRNRAP. CDR3 size: 17 residues. The CDR3 reads CASGLAASRDSNEKLFF. In nucleotides, the CDR3 is TGTGCTAGTGGTTTGGCCGCGTCCCGGGACAGTAATGAAAAACTGTTTTTT.

J is TRBJ1-5 and V is TRBV7-2; TRBD1 matches 10 bases. Germline trimming cut 1 base from V and 0 bases from J; bases unmatched to any gene: 3. CDR3 length: 17 residues. The germline gives CDR1 SGHTA, CDR2 FQGNSA. The CDR3 loop reads CASSLGQGAYSNQPQHF. CDR3 bases: TGTGCCAGCAGCTTAGGACAGGGGGCCTATAGCAATCAGCCCCAGCATTTT. Together with reference TRBV7-2 and TRBJ1-5, the CDR3 gives the full variable domain: GAGVSQSPSNKVTEKGKDVELRCDPISGHTALYWYRQSLGQGLEFLIYFQGNSAPDKSGLPSDRFSAERTGGSVSTLTIQRTQQEDSAVYLCASSLGQGAYSNQPQHFGDGTRLSIL.

The chain couples TRBV19 to TRBJ1-1; 7 positions match TRBD1. Trimming cost V 8 bases and J 6 bases; bases outside gene matches: 9. Germline V CDR1 and CDR2: LNHDA, SQIVND (reference sequence). The CDR3 covers 13 residues. The CDR3 protein is CASSQGVSSEAFF. For the CDR3, the DNA is TGTGCCAGTTCTCAGGGGGTCTCCTCTGAAGCTTTCTTT. Filled out from reference TRBV19 and TRBJ1-1, the complete variable domain reads DGGITQSPKYLFRKEGQNVTLSCEQNLNHDAMYWYRQDPGQGLRLIYYSQIVNDFQKGDIAEGYSVSREKKESFPLTVTSAQKNPTAFYLCASSQGVSSEAFFGQGTRLTVV.

The rearrangement uses TRBV5-1 and TRBJ1-2; the D is unclear. The germline gives CDR1 SGHRS, CDR2 YFSETQ. The CDR3 is 14 residues long. Trimming took off 4 bases at V and 4 bases at J, with 14 bases between the two ends. In nucleotides, the CDR3 is TGCGCCAGCAGCCTAAATCCCATAAGCTATGGCTACACCTTC. Its protein product is CASSLNPISYGYTF.

The CDR3 protein is CASTGYRDGTGANVLTF. The CDR3 DNA sequence: TGCGCCAGCACTGGTTACAGGGACGGTACTGGGGCCAACGTCCTGACTTTC. This sequence joins TRBV5-1 and TRBJ2-6, with a possible D match to TRBD1 (6 bases). Trimming took 6 bases from V and 2 from J, leaving 18 bases between them. The germline gives CDR1 SGHRS, CDR2 YFSETQ. This CDR3 comprises 17 residues.

CDR3 amino acids: CASSLGPDTGELFF. CDR3 nucleotides: TGTGCCAGCAGCTTGGGCCCGGACACCGGGGAGCTGTTTTTT. The chain recombines TRBV5-4 with TRBJ2-2; D gene ambiguous. Trimming left V 0 bases short and J 3 bases short, with 6 bases between. Germline assignment: CDR1 SGHNT and CDR2 YYREEE (reference sequence). The CDR3 runs to 14 residues.

The chain has TRBV27 and TRBJ1-3; TRBD1 might be the D (5 bases). CDR3 length: 17 amino acids. Germline V gene lookup returns CDR1 MNHEY and CDR2 SMNVEV (reference sequence). The germline V and J ends were trimmed by 0 bases and 4 bases, with 16 bases remaining between them. CDR3: CASSLSPAGMGGNTIYF. DNA for the CDR3: TGTGCCAGCAGTTTATCCCCCGCAGGGATGGGAGGAAACACCATATATTTT.

The chain carries TRBV6-6 and TRBJ1-1, with TRBD1 as a possible D gene (5 bases). This CDR3 is 13 amino acids long. Germline values: CDR1 MNHNY, CDR2 SVGAGI (reference sequence). V shed 7 bases and J shed 4 bases, with 13 bases lying between them. The CDR3 nucleotides read TGTGCCAGCAAGGCAGGGATGACCACTGAAGCTTTCTTT. The encoded protein is CASKAGMTTEAFF.

The rearrangement joins TRBV11-2 to TRBJ2-1, with a tentative D call TRBD2 (7 bases). This CDR3 comprises 17 residues. V was clipped by 5 bases and J by 0 bases, with 17 bases between them. The germline CDR1 and CDR2 sequences are SGHAT and FQNNGV. The CDR3 region is CASSLGGATSSYNEQFF. The CDR3 nucleotides are TGTGCCAGCAGCCTGGGGGGGGCTACCAGCTCCTACAATGAGCAGTTCTTC.

The V gene is TRBV7-7, the J gene TRBJ2-5, with TRBD2 identical over 9 bases. This CDR3 region has 14 residues. Germline-derived CDR1 and CDR2 are SSHAT and FNYEAQ (reference sequence). The junction had 1 base not matched to a gene; V was cut back by 1 base and J by 4 bases. In nucleotides, the CDR3 is TGTGCCAGCAGCTTAGGTAGCGGGAGAGAGACCCAGTACTTC. Translated: CASSLGSGRETQYF.

The V and J genes are TRBV5-6 and TRBJ2-1; TRBD2 matches 7 bases. The ends lost 0 bases at V and 4 bases at J; junction bases unmatched: 16. The CDR3 is 19 amino acids. Germline CDR1 is SGHDT and CDR2 is YYEEEE. The CDR3 sequence is CASSLAGFRLAEGYNEQFF. CDR3 nucleotides: TGTGCCAGCAGCTTGGCGGGGTTCCGGCTAGCGGAGGGATACAATGAGCAGTTCTTC.

The V and J genes are TRBV27 and TRBJ2-7; TRBD1 agrees at 8 bases. Germline loops: CDR1 MNHEY, CDR2 SMNVEV (reference sequence). The CDR3 is 16 amino acids. Trimming at V came to 5 bases and at J to 3 bases, leaving 12 bases not matched to a gene. For the CDR3, the DNA is TGTGCCAGCAGTCTTACCGCCGACAGGGGTAGCTACGAGCAGTACTTC. It specifies CASSLTADRGSYEQYF.

The chain has TRBV9 and TRBJ2-3; D may be TRBD2 (5 bases). Deletions cut 4 bases from V and 4 bases from J, with 7 bases between. The germline gives CDR1 SGDLS, CDR2 YYNGEE. The CDR3 extends over 12 amino acids. The CDR3 DNA follows: TGTGCCAGCAGCCCCGGGGCAGATACGCAGTATTTT. Protein sequence: CASSPGADTQYF.

The chain joins TRBV28 to TRBJ2-7; D may be TRBD1 (6 bases). The CDR3 extends over 15 amino acids. V lost 6 bases and J lost 0, with 15 bases in between. Germline values: CDR1 MDHEN, CDR2 SYDVKM. The chain's CDR3 is CASRQRQVPSYEQYF. DNA for the CDR3: TGTGCCAGCAGGCAGAGACAGGTCCCCTCCTACGAGCAGTACTTC.

V usage is TRBV29-1 and J usage is TRBJ1-2; 10 nucleotides match TRBD1. The CDR3 extends over 13 amino acids. V trimming: 6 bases; J trimming: 6 bases; junction bases outside the gene matches: 7. CDR1 is SQVTM and CDR2 is ANQGSEA in the germline V gene. CDR3 region: CSVSGTGVHGYTF. The CDR3 DNA follows: TGCAGCGTGTCCGGGACAGGGGTCCATGGCTACACCTTC.

V gene TRBV4-3 combines with J gene TRBJ1-2; D might be TRBD1 (5 bases). The V gene lost 0 bases and the J gene lost 4 bases, with 12 bases spanning the gap. The CDR3 consists of 15 residues. Germline V gives CDR1 LGHNA, CDR2 YSLEER. The CDR3 bases are TGCGCCAGCAGCCAAGATCGGCGACAGCTCTATGGCTACACCTTC. Translated, it gives CASSQDRRQLYGYTF.